The present entry profiles one TCR beta chain with its context. Germline CDR1 is SGDLS and CDR2 is YYNGEE. CDR3 length: 16 residues. With 4 bases removed from V and 3 bases from J, the gap between germline ends came to 17 bases. This record belongs to a study of cytomegalovirus exposure and HLA in healthy donors. Profiled with immunoSEQ multiplex PCR; TCRdb holds only in-frame clones, not every one. In the table there are over 200,000 clones, roughly 80% of which are singletons. The sequencing input was PBMCs. This sequence originates from a woman between 18 and 29 years old in good health and CMV-seronegative. V usage is TRBV9 and J usage is TRBJ2-1; D not resolved. The CDR3 spells CASSPSTTFVYNEQFF. The CDR3 DNA reads TGTGCCAGCAGCCCCTCGACCACCTTTGTCTACAATGAGCAGTTCTTC.